This T cell receptor beta chain comes out of a study of Graves' ophthalmopathy and Graves' hyperthyroidism. This clonotype was seen many times. The antigen is not known. Germline values: CDR1 MNHEY, CDR2 SVGAGI. The CDR3 is 13 amino acids. V was clipped by 3 bases and J by 4 bases, with 10 bases between them. TCR beta CDR3 amplification used RNA transcripts. The library came from an HTBI-primed first-round RT-PCR and a second-round multiplex PCR. TCRdb re-analysed the multiplex PCR reads in MiXCR, keeping a single row per CDR3 protein. Among about 370,000 distinct CDR3 sequences listed, approximately 20% were seen once. Findings and limits, study-wide: Blood also harbored most expanded thyroid clonotypes above 0.001 frequency.

Fresh peripheral blood, about 10 ml, was the PBMC source. The source is a woman younger than 35 with Graves' ophthalmopathy. The specimen sequenced was peripheral blood. The chain uses TRBV6-5 and TRBJ2-7; the D gene could be TRBD1 or TRBD2 (5 bases each). CDR3 in amino acids: CASSYRGVYEQYF. The DNA for the CDR3 is TGTGCCAGCAGTTATAGGGGAGTTTACGAGCAGTACTTC.